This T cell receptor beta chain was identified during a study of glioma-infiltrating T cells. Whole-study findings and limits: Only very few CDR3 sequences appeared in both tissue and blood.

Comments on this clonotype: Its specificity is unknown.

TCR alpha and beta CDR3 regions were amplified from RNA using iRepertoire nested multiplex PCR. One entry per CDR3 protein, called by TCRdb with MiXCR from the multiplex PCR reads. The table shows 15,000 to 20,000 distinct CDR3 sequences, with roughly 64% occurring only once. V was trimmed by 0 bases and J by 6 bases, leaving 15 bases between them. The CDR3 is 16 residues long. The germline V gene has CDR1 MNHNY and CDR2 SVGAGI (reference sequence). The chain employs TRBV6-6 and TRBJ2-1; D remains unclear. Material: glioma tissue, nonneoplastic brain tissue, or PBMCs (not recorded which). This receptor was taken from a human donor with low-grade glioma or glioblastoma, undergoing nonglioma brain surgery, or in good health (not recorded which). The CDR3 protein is CASSYSYPGLPNEQFF. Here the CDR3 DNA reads TGTGCCAGCAGTTACTCCTATCCGGGCCTCCCCAATGAGCAGTTCTTC.